These T cell receptor beta chains were read from a single sample in a study of T cell responses to AZD1222 COVID-19 vaccine. The protocol was immunoSEQ multiplex PCR, while the TCRdb copy is restricted to in-frame clones and leaves out a portion. The sample yields some 99,000 clones, 91% seen once. This specimen consisted of peripheral blood, obtained on day 0 of AZD1222 vaccination. The source is an adult in good health. Both conserved end residues are part of each CDR3. The D gene is left open where the match is weak.

CDR3,J,V,D
CASSTWTGGLAGNTIYF,TRBJ1-3,TRBV11-2,TRBD1
CASSQDSIVNQPQHF,TRBJ1-5,TRBV3-1/TRBV3-2,NA
CASSFSGGAEQYF,TRBJ2-7,TRBV7-2,NA
CASSPREWDEKLFF,TRBJ1-4,TRBV4-2,NA
CASRGVSGNTIYF,TRBJ1-3,TRBV9,NA
CASSRPGSGTEAFF,TRBJ1-1,TRBV6-5,NA
CASSQATAFSGANVLTF,TRBJ2-6,TRBV3-1/TRBV3-2,NA
CASSVGPFLAEAFF,TRBJ1-1,TRBV9,NA
CAWSRQYEQYF,TRBJ2-7,TRBV30,NA
CASSPRDTNPYSNQPQHF,TRBJ1-5,TRBV9,NA
CASSIETGTYEQYF,TRBJ2-7,TRBV19,TRBD1
CASSAQGRNYGYTF,TRBJ1-2,TRBV2,NA
CASSRINEKLFF,TRBJ1-4,TRBV19,NA
CATSPVSGDQPQHF,TRBJ1-5,TRBV15,NA
CASSRAVLQPQHF,TRBJ1-5,TRBV19,NA
CASSLATGTRGEQFF,TRBJ2-1,TRBV11-3,NA
CASSPPNSPLHF,TRBJ1-6,TRBV19,NA
CASSTRQGLGTEAFF,TRBJ1-1,TRBV5-1,TRBD1
CASRRQVRTNEKLFF,TRBJ1-4,TRBV19,NA
CASSIGTVTNEKLFF,TRBJ1-4,TRBV19,NA
CASSQDFGSGANVLTF,TRBJ2-6,TRBV2,NA